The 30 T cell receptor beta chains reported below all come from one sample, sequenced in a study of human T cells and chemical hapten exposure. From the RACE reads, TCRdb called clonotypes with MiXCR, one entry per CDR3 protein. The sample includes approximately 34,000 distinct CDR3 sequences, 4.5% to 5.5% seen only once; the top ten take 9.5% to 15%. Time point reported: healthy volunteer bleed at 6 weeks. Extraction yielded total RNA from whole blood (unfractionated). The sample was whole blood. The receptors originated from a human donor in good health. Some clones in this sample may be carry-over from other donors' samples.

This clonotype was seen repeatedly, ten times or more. CDR3 bases: TGCGCCAGCAGCTCATCCGGGACTAGGCCCTACGAGCAGTACTTC. Translation gives CASSSSGTRPYEQYF. The chain uses TRBV5-1 and TRBJ2-7, with TRBD2 identical over 8 bases. Germline trimming cut 3 bases from V and 2 bases from J; bases unmatched to any gene: 7. CDR3 size: 15 residues. Germline assignment: CDR1 SGHRS and CDR2 YFSETQ.

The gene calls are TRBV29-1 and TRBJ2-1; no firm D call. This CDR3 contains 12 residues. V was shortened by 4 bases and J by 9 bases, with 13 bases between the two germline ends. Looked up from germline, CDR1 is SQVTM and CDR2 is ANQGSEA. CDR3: CSVVAALGEQFF. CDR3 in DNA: TGCAGCGTTGTAGCAGCCCTTGGTGAGCAGTTCTTC.

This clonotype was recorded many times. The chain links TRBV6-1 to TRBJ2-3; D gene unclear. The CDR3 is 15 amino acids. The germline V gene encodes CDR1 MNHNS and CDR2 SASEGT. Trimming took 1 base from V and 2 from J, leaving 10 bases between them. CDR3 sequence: CASSEGYGFTDTQYF. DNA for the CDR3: TGTGCCAGCAGTGAAGGATACGGATTCACAGATACGCAGTATTTT.

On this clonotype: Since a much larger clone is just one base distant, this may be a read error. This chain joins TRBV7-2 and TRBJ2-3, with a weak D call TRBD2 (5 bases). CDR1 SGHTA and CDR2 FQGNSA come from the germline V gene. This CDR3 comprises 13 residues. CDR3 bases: TGTGTCAGCTCGCCGGAAGCGGAAGATACGCAGTATTTT. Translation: CVSSPEAEDTQYF.

CDR3 sequence: CASSSRGQGERGGYTF. The CDR3 coding sequence is TGTGCCAGCAGCTCTCGGGGACAGGGGGAACGTGGTGGCTACACCTTC. V usage is TRBV6-2 or TRBV6-3 and J usage is TRBJ1-2; 11 bases are shared with TRBD1. Germline V gene lookup returns CDR1 MNHEY and CDR2 SVGEGT. V lost 6 bases, J lost 7 bases, and 13 bases stayed unmatched. CDR3 size: 16 residues.

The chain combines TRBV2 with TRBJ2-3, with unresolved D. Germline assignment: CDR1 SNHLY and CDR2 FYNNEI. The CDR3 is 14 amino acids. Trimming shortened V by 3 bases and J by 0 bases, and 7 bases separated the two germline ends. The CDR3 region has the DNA TGTGCCAGCAGTGAGTCTGGGAGCACAGATACGCAGTATTTT. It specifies CASSESGSTDTQYF.

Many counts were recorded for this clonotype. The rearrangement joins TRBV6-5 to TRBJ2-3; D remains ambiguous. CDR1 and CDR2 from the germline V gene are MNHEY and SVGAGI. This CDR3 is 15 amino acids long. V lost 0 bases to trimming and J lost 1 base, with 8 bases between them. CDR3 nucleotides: TGTGCCAGCAGTTACTCTTTAGACCGCACAGATACGCAGTATTTT. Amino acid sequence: CASSYSLDRTDTQYF.

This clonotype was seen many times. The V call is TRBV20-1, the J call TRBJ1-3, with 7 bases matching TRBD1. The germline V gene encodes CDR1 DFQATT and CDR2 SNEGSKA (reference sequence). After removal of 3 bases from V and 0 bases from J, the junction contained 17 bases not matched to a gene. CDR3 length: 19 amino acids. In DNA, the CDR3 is TGCAGTGCTAGGCCCCCGGGACAGCTGCCACCCTACTCTGGAAACACCATATATTTT. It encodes CSARPPGQLPPYSGNTIYF.

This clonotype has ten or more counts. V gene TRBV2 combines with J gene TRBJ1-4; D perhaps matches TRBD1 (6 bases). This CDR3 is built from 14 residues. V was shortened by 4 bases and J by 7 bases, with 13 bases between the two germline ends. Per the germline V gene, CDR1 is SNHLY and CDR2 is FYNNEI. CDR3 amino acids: CASSVRQGPEKLFF. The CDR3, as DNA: TGTGCCAGCAGTGTAAGGCAGGGGCCTGAAAAACTGTTTTTT. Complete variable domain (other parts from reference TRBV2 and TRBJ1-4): EPEVTQTPSHQVTQMGQEVILRCVPISNHLYFYWYRQILGQKVEFLVSFYNNEISEKSEIFDDQFSVERPDGSNFTLKIRSTKLEDSAMYFCASSVRQGPEKLFFGSGTQLSVL.

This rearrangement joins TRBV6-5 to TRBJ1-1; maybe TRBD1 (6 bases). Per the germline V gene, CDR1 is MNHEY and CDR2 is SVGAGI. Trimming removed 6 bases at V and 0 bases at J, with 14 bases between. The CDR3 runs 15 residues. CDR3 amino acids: CASRRTEMMNTEAFF. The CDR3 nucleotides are TGTGCCAGCAGAAGGACAGAAATGATGAACACTGAAGCTTTCTTT.

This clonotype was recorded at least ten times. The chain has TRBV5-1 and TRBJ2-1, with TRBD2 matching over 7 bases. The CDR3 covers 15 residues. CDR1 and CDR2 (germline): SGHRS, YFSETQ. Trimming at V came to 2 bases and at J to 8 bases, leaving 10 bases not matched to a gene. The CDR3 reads CASSFSRGRVYEQFF. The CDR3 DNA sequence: TGCGCCAGCAGCTTCAGTCGGGGGAGGGTGTATGAGCAGTTCTTC.

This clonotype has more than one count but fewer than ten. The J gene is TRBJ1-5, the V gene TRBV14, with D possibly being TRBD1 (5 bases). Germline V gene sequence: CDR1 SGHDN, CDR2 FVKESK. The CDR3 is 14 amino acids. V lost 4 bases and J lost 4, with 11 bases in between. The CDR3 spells CASSPSGVNQPQHF. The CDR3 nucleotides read TGTGCCAGCAGCCCGTCGGGGGTTAATCAGCCCCAGCATTTT.

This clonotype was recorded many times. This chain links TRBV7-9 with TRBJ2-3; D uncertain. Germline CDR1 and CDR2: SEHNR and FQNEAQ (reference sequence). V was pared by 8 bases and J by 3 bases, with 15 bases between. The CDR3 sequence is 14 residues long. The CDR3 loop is CASGQSIGTDTQYF. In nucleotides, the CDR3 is TGTGCCAGCGGCCAGTCCATCGGGACAGATACGCAGTATTTT.

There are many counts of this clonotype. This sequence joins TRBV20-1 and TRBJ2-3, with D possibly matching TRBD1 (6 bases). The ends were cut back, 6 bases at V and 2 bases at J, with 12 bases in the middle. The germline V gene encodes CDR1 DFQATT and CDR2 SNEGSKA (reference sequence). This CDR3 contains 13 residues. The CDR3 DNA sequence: TGCAGTGCCCTTCGACAGGCCACAGATACGCAGTATTTT. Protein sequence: CSALRQATDTQYF.

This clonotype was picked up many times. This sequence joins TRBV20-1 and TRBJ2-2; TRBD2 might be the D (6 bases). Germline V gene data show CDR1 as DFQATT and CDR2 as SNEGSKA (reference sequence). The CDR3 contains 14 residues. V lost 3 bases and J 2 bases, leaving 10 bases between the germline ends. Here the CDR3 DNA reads TGCAGTGCTAGTACGGGAGATAACACCGGGGAGCTGTTTTTT. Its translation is CSASTGDNTGELFF.

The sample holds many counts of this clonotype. For the CDR3, the DNA is TGTGCCAGCAGCCCGCCGGGACTCTACAATGAGCAGTTCTTC. It yields the protein CASSPPGLYNEQFF. The V and J genes are TRBV14 and TRBJ2-1, with D tentatively TRBD2 (6 bases). The CDR3 is made up of 14 amino acids. Germline CDR1 reads SGHDN; CDR2 reads FVKESK. Trimming took 4 bases from V and 3 from J, leaving 10 bases between them. The variable domain in full, with the rest retrieved from reference TRBV14 and TRBJ2-1, is EAGVTQFPSHSVIEKGQTVTLRCDPISGHDNLYWYRRVMGKEIKFLLHFVKESKQDESGMPNNRFLAERTGGTYSTLKVQPAELEDSGVYFCASSPPGLYNEQFFGPGTRLTVL.

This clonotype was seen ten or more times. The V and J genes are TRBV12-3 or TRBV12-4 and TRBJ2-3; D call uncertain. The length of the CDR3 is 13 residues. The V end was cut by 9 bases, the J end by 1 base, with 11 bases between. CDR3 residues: CASTPGGTDTQYF. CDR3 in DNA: TGTGCCAGTACCCCCGGCGGCACAGATACGCAGTATTTT.

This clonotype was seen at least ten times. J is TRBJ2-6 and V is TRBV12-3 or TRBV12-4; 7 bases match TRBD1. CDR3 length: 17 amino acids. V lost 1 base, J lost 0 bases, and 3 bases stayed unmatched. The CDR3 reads CASSLVAGGSGANVLTF. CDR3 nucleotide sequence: TGTGCCAGCAGTTTAGTGGCAGGGGGCTCTGGGGCCAACGTCCTGACTTTC.

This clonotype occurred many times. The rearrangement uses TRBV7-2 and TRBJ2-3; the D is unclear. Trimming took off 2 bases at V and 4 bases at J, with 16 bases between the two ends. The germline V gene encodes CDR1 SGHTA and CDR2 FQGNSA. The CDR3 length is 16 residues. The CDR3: CASSLNLERFADTQYF. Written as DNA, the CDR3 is TGTGCCAGCAGCTTAAATCTGGAGCGTTTTGCAGATACGCAGTATTTT. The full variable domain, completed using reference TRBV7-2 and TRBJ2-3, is GAGVSQSPSNKVTEKGKDVELRCDPISGHTALYWYRQSLGQGLEFLIYFQGNSAPDKSGLPSDRFSAERTGGSVSTLTIQRTQQEDSAVYLCASSLNLERFADTQYFGPGTRLTVL.

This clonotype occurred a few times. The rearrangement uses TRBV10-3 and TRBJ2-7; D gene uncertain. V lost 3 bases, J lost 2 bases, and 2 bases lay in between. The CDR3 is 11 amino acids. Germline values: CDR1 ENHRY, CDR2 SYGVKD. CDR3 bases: TGTGCCATCAGTGATACCTACGAGCAGTACTTC. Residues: CAISDTYEQYF.

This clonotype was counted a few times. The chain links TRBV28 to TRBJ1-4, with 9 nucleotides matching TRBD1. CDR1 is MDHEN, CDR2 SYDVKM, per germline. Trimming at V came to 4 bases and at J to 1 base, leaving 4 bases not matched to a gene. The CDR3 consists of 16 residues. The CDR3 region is CASSSGQGVTNEKLFF. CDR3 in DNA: TGTGCCAGCAGTTCGGGACAGGGAGTAACTAATGAAAAACTGTTTTTT. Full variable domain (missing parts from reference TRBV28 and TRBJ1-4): DVKVTQSSRYLVKRTGEKVFLECVQDMDHENMFWYRQDPGLGLRLIYFSYDVKMKEKGDIPEGYSVSREKKERFSLILESASTNQTSMYLCASSSGQGVTNEKLFFGSGTQLSVL.

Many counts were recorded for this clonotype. The CDR3, as DNA: TGTGCCAGCAGCGACCGGGACAGAAAAACCCAAGAGACCCAGTACTTC. It specifies CASSDRDRKTQETQYF. The V call is TRBV7-9, the J call TRBJ2-5, with 7 positions matching TRBD1. This CDR3 region has 16 residues. Germline trimming cut 5 bases from V and 1 base from J; bases unmatched to any gene: 10. Germline V CDR1 and CDR2: SEHNR, FQNEAQ (reference sequence).

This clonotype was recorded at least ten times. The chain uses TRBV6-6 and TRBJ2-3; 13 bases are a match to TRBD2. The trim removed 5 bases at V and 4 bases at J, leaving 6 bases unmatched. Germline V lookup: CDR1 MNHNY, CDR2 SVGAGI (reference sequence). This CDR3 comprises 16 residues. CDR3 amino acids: CASSTTSGGAPDTQYF. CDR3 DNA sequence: TGTGCCAGCAGTACCACTAGCGGGGGGGCCCCAGATACGCAGTATTTT.

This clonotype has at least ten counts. DNA for the CDR3: TGTGCCAGCAGTTTACCGACAGGAGAAGCTTTCTTT. Residues: CASSLPTGEAFF. The gene calls are TRBV12-3 or TRBV12-4 and TRBJ1-1, with D possibly TRBD1 on 6 matching bases. V was shortened by 2 bases and J by 8 bases, with 9 bases between the two germline ends. CDR3 length: 12 amino acids.

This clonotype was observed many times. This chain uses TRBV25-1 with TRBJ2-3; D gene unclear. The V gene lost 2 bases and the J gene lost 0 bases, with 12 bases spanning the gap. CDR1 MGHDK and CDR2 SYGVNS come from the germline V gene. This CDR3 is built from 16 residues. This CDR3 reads CASSEGRFPSTDTQYF. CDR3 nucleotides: TGTGCCAGCAGTGAAGGCAGGTTCCCTAGCACAGATACGCAGTATTTT.

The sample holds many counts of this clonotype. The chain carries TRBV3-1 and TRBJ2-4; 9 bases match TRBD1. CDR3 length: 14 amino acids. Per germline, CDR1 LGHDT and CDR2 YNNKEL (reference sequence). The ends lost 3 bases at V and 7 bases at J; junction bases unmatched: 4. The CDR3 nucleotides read TGTGCCAGCAGCCATGGACAGGGGAGGAACATTCAGTACTTC. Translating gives CASSHGQGRNIQYF. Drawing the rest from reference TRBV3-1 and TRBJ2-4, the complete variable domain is DTAVSQTPKYLVTQMGNDKSIKCEQNLGHDTMYWYKQDSKKFLKIMFSYNNKELIINETVPNRFSPKSPDKAHLNLHINSLELGDSAVYFCASSHGQGRNIQYFGAGTRLSVL.

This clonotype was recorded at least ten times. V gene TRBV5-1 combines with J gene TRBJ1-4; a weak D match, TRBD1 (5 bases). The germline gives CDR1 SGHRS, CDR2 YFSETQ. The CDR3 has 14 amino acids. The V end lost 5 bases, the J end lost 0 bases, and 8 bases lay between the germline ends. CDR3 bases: TGCGCCAGCAGAAAGACAGCAACTAATGAAAAACTGTTTTTT. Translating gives CASRKTATNEKLFF.

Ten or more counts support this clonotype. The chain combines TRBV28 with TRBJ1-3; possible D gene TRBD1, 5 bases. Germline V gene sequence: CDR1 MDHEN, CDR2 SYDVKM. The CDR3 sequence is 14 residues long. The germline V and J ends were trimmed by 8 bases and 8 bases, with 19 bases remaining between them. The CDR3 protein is CASVGAGSGHTIYF. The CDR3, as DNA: TGTGCCAGCGTTGGGGCAGGGTCCGGACACACCATATATTTT.

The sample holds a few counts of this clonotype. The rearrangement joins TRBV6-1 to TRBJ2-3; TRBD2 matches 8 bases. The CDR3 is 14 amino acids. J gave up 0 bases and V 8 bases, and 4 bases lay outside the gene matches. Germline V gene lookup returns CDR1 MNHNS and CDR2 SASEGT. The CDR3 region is CASGTRDSTDTQYF. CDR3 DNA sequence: TGTGCCAGCGGGACTAGGGATAGCACAGATACGCAGTATTTT.

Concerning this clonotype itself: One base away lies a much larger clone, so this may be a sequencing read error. Written as DNA, the CDR3 is TGCGCCAGCAGCCTAATTAGCGGGGGGGCCGAAGATACGCAGTATTTT. Translated, it gives CASSLISGGAEDTQYF. V and J are TRBV4-1 and TRBJ2-3; 11 nucleotides line up with TRBD2. The V and J ends lost 4 bases and 5 bases, in that order; junction bases with no gene match: 8. Germline CDR1 MGHRA, CDR2 YSYEKL. The CDR3 is 16 residues long.